The clone carrying this T cell receptor beta chain was seen only a few times. This specimen belongs to a study of molecular identifiers for immune sequencing clone quantification. TCRdb fed the PCR reads into MiXCR, producing one record per CDR3 protein. The sample holds roughly 320,000 distinct CDR3 sequences; around 21% are singletons and the top ten take approximately 0.84%. The CDR3 length is 14 residues. The germline V gene has CDR1 DFQATT and CDR2 SNEGSKA (reference sequence). V lost 4 bases and J lost 7; bases outside the gene matches: 13. The chain uses TRBV20-1 and TRBJ2-7; 7 nucleotides match TRBD1. The source material was naive CD8+ T cells from blood, with Jurkat cell RNA spiked in. Subset specified: FACS-sorted CD8+CD4-CCR7+CD45RA+ naive T cells. The sequence derives from a human donor in good health. Some libraries in this study had Jurkat cell RNA spiked in. In DNA, the CDR3 is TGCAGTGCTATTCCCCCCGGGACAGCCATAGAGCAGTACTTC. Protein: CSAIPPGTAIEQYF.